The 6 T cell receptor beta chains reported below all come from one sample, sequenced in a study of blood T cell repertoires in COVID-19. Some clones are missing from TCRdb's copy, which holds only in-frame ones; the method was immunoSEQ multiplex PCR. The sample contains 35,000 to 50,000 clones, around nine tenths of which appear only once. The sequenced sample consisted of peripheral blood. All receptors come from a human donor in a cohort sampled during active COVID-19.

This chain uses TRBV7-2 with TRBJ2-7; the D is unclear. The V end lost 3 bases, the J end lost 0 bases, and 3 bases lay between the germline ends. This CDR3 is built from 12 residues. The V gene's germline CDR1 is SGHTA and CDR2 FQGNSA. The chain's CDR3 is CASSFLSYEQYF. In nucleotides, the CDR3 is TGTGCCAGCAGCTTCCTCTCCTACGAGCAGTACTTC.

The chain carries TRBV28 and TRBJ1-4; no firm D call. From germline, CDR1 is MDHEN and CDR2 SYDVKM. V was pared by 6 bases and J by 1 base, with 9 bases between. The CDR3 has 14 residues. The CDR3: CASRISGTNEKLFF. The CDR3 nucleotides are TGTGCCAGCAGAATTTCGGGAACTAATGAAAAACTGTTTTTT.

J is TRBJ1-1 and V is TRBV14, with 8 bases that match TRBD1. The J segment lost 0 bases and the V segment lost 4 bases, leaving 13 bases of the junction unmatched. Germline V gene sequence: CDR1 SGHDN, CDR2 FVKESK. The length of the CDR3 is 18 residues. CDR3 sequence (DNA): TGTGCCAGCAGCCGTCGAGCGGGACAGGAGCCATTGAACACTGAAGCTTTCTTT. Its protein product is CASSRRAGQEPLNTEAFF.

The chain links TRBV6-4 to TRBJ2-1; 10 bases map to TRBD1. Germline assignment: CDR1 MRHNA and CDR2 SNTAGT. The CDR3 runs to 15 residues. V dropped 0 bases and J dropped 5; count of bases not matched to a gene: 1. CDR3 DNA sequence: TGTGCCAGCAGTGACTCGACAGGGGGCAACAATGAGCAGTTCTTC. Protein sequence: CASSDSTGGNNEQFF.

CDR3 in DNA: TGTGCCAGTAGTAAGGGAGGGGAGACCCAGTACTTC. Its protein is CASSKGGETQYF. The chain employs TRBV19 and TRBJ2-5; 7 bases align to TRBD2. V lost 4 bases to trimming and J lost 5 bases; unmatched junction nucleotides: 1. CDR3 length equals 12 residues. The germline gives CDR1 LNHDA, CDR2 SQIVND (reference sequence). Drawing the rest from reference TRBV19 and TRBJ2-5, the complete variable domain is DGGITQSPKYLFRKEGQNVTLSCEQNLNHDAMYWYRQDPGQGLRLIYYSQIVNDFQKGDIAEGYSVSREKKESFPLTVTSAQKNPTAFYLCASSKGGETQYFGPGTRLLVL.

CDR3 sequence reads: CASSLDGSRNIQYF. CDR3 nucleotide sequence: TGCGCCAGCAGCTTGGATGGTAGTAGAAACATTCAGTACTTC. The chain combines TRBV5-1 with TRBJ2-4; D is undetermined. Per the germline V gene, CDR1 is SGHRS and CDR2 is YFSETQ. The CDR3 is made up of 14 amino acids. The V end was cut by 0 bases, the J end by 6 bases, with 10 bases between.